Below are 9 T cell receptor beta chains sequenced from a single sample in a study of a mutant IDH1 vaccine in newly diagnosed glioma (dated by TCRdb to about 2021). This specimen's time point label, interpreted: baseline, week 1 (first vaccination visit). In the paper's terms, the treatment or condition label means: pre-vaccination baseline after standard-of-care therapy. The library was built by means of the immunoSEQ multiplex PCR assay. TCRdb re-hosts the immuneACCESS table, in-frame sequences only. Its copies lack some clones; in the studies checked, an unresolved V gene accounts for under half of them, and the cause for the rest is not known. This sample gives approximately 92,000 clones in total; around three quarters of them show up just once. Of the sample, less than 8.5% is held by the ten largest clones. The source material was PBMCs, sampled from a glioma patient treated with radiotherapy, temozolomide or both. These receptors originate from a man aged 35 to 55 with glioma.

This clone was found a few times. The rearrangement links TRBV5-1 to TRBJ1-2; 12 bases map to TRBD1. V dropped 2 bases and J dropped 2; count of bases not matched to a gene: 7. The CDR3 sequence is 17 residues long. Germline V CDR1 and CDR2: SGHRS, YFSETQ. The CDR3 loop reads CASSLGGTGGANYGYTF. CDR3 nucleotide sequence: TGCGCCAGCAGCTTAGGTGGGACAGGGGGCGCGAACTATGGCTACACCTTC. Full variable domain (outside the CDR3, taken from reference TRBV5-1 and TRBJ1-2): KAGVTQTPRYLIKTRGQQVTLSCSPISGHRSVSWYQQTPGQGLQFLFEYFSETQRNKGNFPGRFSGRQFSNSRSEMNVSTLELGDSALYLCASSLGGTGGANYGYTFGSGTRLTVV.

The chain joins TRBV7-9 to TRBJ2-1; 9 nucleotides match TRBD2. CDR1 is SEHNR and CDR2 is FQNEAQ in the germline V gene (reference sequence). The CDR3 totals 16 residues. V gave up 3 bases and J gave up 0 bases; unmatched junction bases: 3. The CDR3 region is CASSLLAGLSYNEQFF. The CDR3 DNA follows: TGTGCCAGCAGCTTGCTAGCGGGGCTCTCCTACAATGAGCAGTTCTTC.

This clone was counted a few times. The chain couples TRBV2 to TRBJ1-1; D is possibly TRBD1 (5 bases). CDR1 is SNHLY and CDR2 is FYNNEI in the germline V gene. This CDR3 contains 16 residues. V gave up 3 bases and J gave up 0 bases, with 14 bases separating them. This chain's CDR3 is CASSDPTESMNTEAFF. The CDR3, as DNA: TGTGCCAGCAGTGATCCGACAGAGAGTATGAACACTGAAGCTTTCTTT.

The chain links TRBV5-6 to TRBJ2-7; D might be TRBD1 (6 bases). V lost 2 bases, J lost 2 bases, and 14 bases lay in between. This CDR3 is 15 amino acids long. Looked up from germline, CDR1 is SGHDT and CDR2 is YYEEEE. DNA for the CDR3: TGTGCCAGCAGCTTCGGGACATTTAATCCCTACGAGCAGTACTTC. The encoded protein is CASSFGTFNPYEQYF.

This chain links TRBV29-1 with TRBJ1-2; D may be TRBD1 (6 bases). V lost 5 bases and J 7 bases, leaving 20 bases between the germline ends. The CDR3 loop spans 14 amino acids. CDR1 and CDR2 from the germline V gene are SQVTM and ANQGSEA. CDR3 region: CSVPRGPSYRGYTF. CDR3 coding DNA: TGCAGCGTTCCCAGGGGCCCAAGCTACCGTGGCTACACCTTC. Based on the CDR3 plus reference TRBV29-1 and TRBJ1-2, the full variable domain is SAVISQKPSRDICQRGTSLTIQCQVDSQVTMMFWYRQQPGQSLTLIATANQGSEATYESGFVIDKFPISRPNLTFSTLTVSNMSPEDSSIYLCSVPRGPSYRGYTFGSGTRLTVV.

The chain uses TRBV14 and TRBJ1-2, with a possible D match to TRBD1 (6 bases). CDR3 length equals 15 residues. Deletions cut 0 bases from V and 9 bases from J, with 17 bases between. Germline V gene lookup returns CDR1 SGHDN and CDR2 FVKESK. CDR3 region: CASSQDRTASMSYTF. CDR3 DNA: TGTGCCAGCAGCCAAGATCGGACAGCATCTATGAGCTACACCTTC.

The chain couples TRBV5-4 to TRBJ1-2, with TRBD1 matching over 9 bases. The CDR3 is 15 amino acids. V was pared by 0 bases and J by 8 bases, with 8 bases of the junction left unmatched. Germline-derived CDR1 and CDR2 are SGHNT and YYREEE (reference sequence). CDR3 nucleotide sequence: TGTGCCAGCAGCTTGGGGACAGGGGAAACGGGCGGCTACACCTTC. Translation gives CASSLGTGETGGYTF.

V gene TRBV9 combines with J gene TRBJ1-2; 8 bases are shared with TRBD1. Germline loops: CDR1 SGDLS, CDR2 YYNGEE. There are 15 residues in the CDR3. V gave up 0 bases and J gave up 4 bases; unmatched junction bases: 5. The CDR3 sequence: CASSVVKGTGYGYTF. The CDR3 region has the DNA TGTGCCAGCAGCGTAGTTAAAGGGACAGGCTATGGCTACACCTTC.

This clone is categorized as medium-sized (0.01 to 0.1%). The chain links TRBV6-6 to TRBJ1-2; D unresolved. Germline V gene data show CDR1 as MNHNY and CDR2 as SVGAGI (reference sequence). The CDR3 loop spans 11 amino acids. Deletions cut 0 bases from V and 14 bases from J, with 10 bases between. The CDR3 loop is CASSYSMRCTF. The CDR3 region has the DNA TGTGCCAGCAGTTACTCGATGAGGTGTACCTTC.